Listed below are T cell receptor beta chains from one sample, sequenced in a study of cytomegalovirus exposure and HLA in healthy donors. The assay was immunoSEQ multiplex PCR, and TCRdb's table has in-frame clones only and misses some. The data contain over 50,000 clones, 87% of them singletons. The sample comprised PBMCs. The source is a man younger than 35 in good health and CMV-seronegative. Each CDR3 is given with its conserved first and last residue. A D gene is named only where the DNA matches it firmly. Clone size is shown for a subset of rows, as once, few, many or a class of expanded clone.

J gene	V gene	D gene	CDR3 length	clone size	CDR3 DNA	CDR3 protein
TRBJ2-2	TRBV6-4	.	16	.	TGTGCCAGCAGTGACTCTTTCCGGGTGAACACCGGGGAGCTGTTTTTT	CASSDSFRVNTGELFF
TRBJ2-3	TRBV27	.	13	.	TGTGCCAGCAGTAAGACTAGCACAGATACGCAGTATTTT	CASSKTSTDTQYF
TRBJ2-2	TRBV29-1	TRBD2	15	.	TGCAGCGTTGATGGGCTAGCGGGGGCCACCGAGGAGCTGTTTTTT	CSVDGLAGATEELFF
TRBJ2-1	TRBV6-4	.	13	.	TGTGCCAGCAGTGCCCCCGGGGAGAGGGAGCAGTTCTTC	CASSAPGEREQFF
TRBJ1-3	TRBV7-8	.	15	.	TGTGCCAGCAGCCCCACACGCTCGTCGGGAAACACCATATATTTT	CASSPTRSSGNTIYF
TRBJ2-1	TRBV19	.	14	few	TGTGCCAGTAGTGCACTACAGGGTACGGGGGAGCAGTTCTTC	CASSALQGTGEQFF
TRBJ2-7	TRBV2	TRBD1	13	.	TGTGCCAGCAGTGGTGTGGACAGGCCAGAGCAGTACTTC	CASSGVDRPEQYF
TRBJ1-4	TRBV28	.	14	.	TGTGCCAGCAGCGGACAGACAACTAATGAAAAACTGTTTTTT	CASSGQTTNEKLFF
TRBJ1-5	TRBV19	.	13	.	TGTGCCAGTAAGACAGCACAGAATCAGCCCCAGCATTTT	CASKTAQNQPQHF
TRBJ2-5	TRBV6-1	.	14	.	TGTGCCAGCAGTGACAGGCCAGGGTGGGAGACCCAGTACTTC	CASSDRPGWETQYF
TRBJ1-2	TRBV30	.	13	.	TGTGCCGGGCCCCTAAAAGGGGTCTATGGCTACACCTTC	CAGPLKGVYGYTF
TRBJ1-5	TRBV5-8	TRBD1	15	once	TGTGCCAGCAGCTTGGTTGGGCAGGGGGTTCAGCCCCAGCATTTT	CASSLVGQGVQPQHF
TRBJ1-1	TRBV9	.	15	.	TGTGCCAGCAGCGTAAACTGGGGCGCGAACACTGAAGCTTTCTTT	CASSVNWGANTEAFF
TRBJ1-4	TRBV4-1	.	17	.	TGCGCCAGCAGCCAAGCTGATCCAGGGACAACTAATGAAAAACTGTTTTTT	CASSQADPGTTNEKLFF
TRBJ1-1	TRBV7-9	.	15	.	TGTGCCAGCAGCTTATTACAAGGGGCCGAGACTGAAGCTTTCTTT	CASSLLQGAETEAFF
TRBJ1-2	TRBV30	.	13	.	TGTGCCTCGCAGGAGGTGGGATACGATGGCTACACCTTC	CASQEVGYDGYTF
TRBJ1-1	TRBV2	.	13	.	TGTGCCAGCAGTCAAGGGGAGGGGACTGAAGCTTTCTTT	CASSQGEGTEAFF
TRBJ1-1	TRBV5-1	.	14	few	TGCGCCAGCAGCCGGGATACCGGGTACACTGAAGCTTTCTTT	CASSRDTGYTEAFF
TRBJ1-2	TRBV5-1	.	13	.	TGCGCCAGCAGCGCCTCGGGGGAATATGGCTACACCTTC	CASSASGEYGYTF
TRBJ1-2	TRBV25-1	TRBD1	16	.	TGTGCCAGCAGTGGGGTTGGACAGGGGGGGGACTATGGCTACACCTTC	CASSGVGQGGDYGYTF
TRBJ1-2	TRBV30	.	14	.	TGTGCCTGGAGTGCGGAGCGTCGCAACTATGGCTACACCTTC	CAWSAERRNYGYTF
TRBJ1-2	TRBV2	.	15	.	TGTGCCAGCAGTGAAGTAACAGCTCTTAACTATGGCTACACCTTC	CASSEVTALNYGYTF
TRBJ1-3	TRBV10-1	.	14	few	TGCGCCAGCATTTTGAGTAGTTCTGGAAACACCATATATTTT	CASILSSSGNTIYF
TRBJ1-1	TRBV25-1	TRBD1	14	.	TGTGCCAGCGTTTGGACAGGGCTGAACACTGAAGCTTTCTTT	CASVWTGLNTEAFF
TRBJ2-3	TRBV6-6	.	13	.	TGTGCCAGCAGACGAGACGGGACAGATACGCAGTATTTT	CASRRDGTDTQYF
TRBJ2-7	TRBV7-8	.	15	.	TGTGCCAGCAGCTTAGCCCTAATCACAGGGTACGAGCAGTACTTC	CASSLALITGYEQYF
TRBJ2-7	TRBV6-1	TRBD1	13	.	TGTGCCAGCAGCCTGGACAGGGTCTACGAGCAGTACTTC	CASSLDRVYEQYF
TRBJ2-1	TRBV28	TRBD1	15	.	TGTGCCAGCAGTACCTCAGGGGGCTTTAACAATGAGCAGTTCTTC	CASSTSGGFNNEQFF
TRBJ1-6	TRBV4-2	.	17	.	TGTGCCAGCAGCCACTTGGAGGGGCCCTTAGGTAATTCACCCCTCCACTTT	CASSHLEGPLGNSPLHF
TRBJ2-1	TRBV11-2	TRBD2	15	.	TGTGCCAGCAGCTTAGATCCAGCGGGGTACAATGAGCAGTTCTTC	CASSLDPAGYNEQFF
TRBJ2-2	TRBV6-1	TRBD1	15	.	TGTGCCAGCAGGTCACAGGGGGCTAACACCGGGGAGCTGTTTTTT	CASRSQGANTGELFF
TRBJ1-1	TRBV15	.	15	.	TGTGCCACCAGCAGACCCCAGGCAATGAACACTGAAGCTTTCTTT	CATSRPQAMNTEAFF
TRBJ2-6	TRBV6-1	.	15	.	TGTGCCAGCAGGGGCCGACCCTACGGGGCCAACGTCCTGACTTTC	CASRGRPYGANVLTF